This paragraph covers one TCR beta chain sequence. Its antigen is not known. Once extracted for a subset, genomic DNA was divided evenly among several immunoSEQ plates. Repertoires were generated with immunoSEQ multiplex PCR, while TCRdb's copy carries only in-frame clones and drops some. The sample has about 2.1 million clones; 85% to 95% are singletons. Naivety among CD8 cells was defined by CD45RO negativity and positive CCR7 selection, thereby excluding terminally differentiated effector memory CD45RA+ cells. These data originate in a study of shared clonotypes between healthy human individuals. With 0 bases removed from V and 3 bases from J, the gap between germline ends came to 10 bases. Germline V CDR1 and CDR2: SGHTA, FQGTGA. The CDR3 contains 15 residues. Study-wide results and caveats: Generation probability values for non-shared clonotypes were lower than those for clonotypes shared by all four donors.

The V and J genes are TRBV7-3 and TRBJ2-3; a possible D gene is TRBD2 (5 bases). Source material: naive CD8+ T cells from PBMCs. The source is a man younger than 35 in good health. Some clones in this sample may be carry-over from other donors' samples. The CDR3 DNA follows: TGTGCCAGCAGCTTAACTGGTTCGGGGACAGATACGCAGTATTTT. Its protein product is CASSLTGSGTDTQYF.